The 12 T cell receptor beta chains in this list originate from one sample, sequenced in a study of shared clonotypes between healthy human individuals. The table came from immunoSEQ multiplex PCR; TCRdb's copy has only in-frame clones and leaves some out. The table shows roughly 2 million clones, with 95% occurring only once. The sequenced material came from naive CD4+ T cells sorted from blood. The subset was: CD45RA+ positively selected. All receptors derive from a man aged 18-30 years in good health.

J is TRBJ2-3 and V is TRBV5-1; 8 bases agree with TRBD2. CDR3 length: 18 amino acids. After removal of 4 bases from V and 1 base from J, the junction contained 14 bases not matched to a gene. Germline CDR1 is SGHRS and CDR2 is YFSETQ. The DNA of the CDR3 is TGCGCCAGCAGCGGAACTAGCGGCCCCGGGGGCGGCACAGATACGCAGTATTTT. This gives the protein CASSGTSGPGGGTDTQYF.

The genes are TRBV2 and TRBJ1-2; TRBD1 agrees at 8 bases. The CDR3 has 14 amino acids. Germline CDR1 reads SNHLY; CDR2 reads FYNNEI. The V gene end was trimmed by 1 base and the J gene end by 8 bases; junction bases not matched to a gene: 6. The CDR3 coding sequence is TGTGCCAGCAGTGAAGAACAGGGGGGACTGGGCTACACCTTC. This encodes CASSEEQGGLGYTF.

This clone was found once. This chain connects TRBV4-1 to TRBJ1-3; D gene ambiguous. The length of the CDR3 is 15 residues. The V end was cut by 3 bases, the J end by 0 bases, with 9 bases between. Germline CDR1 MGHRA, CDR2 YSYEKL. Here the CDR3 reads CASSHGRSSGNTIYF. CDR3 nucleotides: TGCGCCAGCAGCCACGGCCGAAGCTCTGGAAACACCATATATTTT.

The chain recombines TRBV5-8 with TRBJ1-1; no definite D call. Germline V gene lookup returns CDR1 SGHTS and CDR2 YDEGEE. This CDR3 is 11 amino acids long. Trimming left V 1 base short and J 5 bases short, with 3 bases between. The CDR3 DNA reads TGTGCCAGCAGCTTGATGACTGAAGCTTTCTTT. It translates to CASSLMTEAFF.

The chain uses TRBV5-4 and TRBJ2-5; TRBD2 aligns across 9 bases. With 5 bases clipped from V and 3 bases from J, the junction kept 14 bases outside the gene matches. The germline CDR1 and CDR2 sequences are SGHNT and YYREEE (reference sequence). The CDR3 consists of 17 residues. CDR3 nucleotide sequence: TGTGCCAGCAGTTCTCTAGCGGGGACGGGTTCAAAAGAGACCCAGTACTTC. Protein sequence: CASSSLAGTGSKETQYF.

The rearrangement uses TRBV4-1 and TRBJ2-3; TRBD2 matches 13 bases. CDR3 length: 17 residues. The V gene's germline CDR1 is MGHRA and CDR2 YSYEKL. The J segment lost 6 bases and the V segment lost 3 bases, leaving 9 bases of the junction unmatched. As DNA, the CDR3 is TGCGCCAGCAGCCACAAACCACTAGCGGGGGGGCGGGATACGCAGTATTTT. Residues: CASSHKPLAGGRDTQYF.

The V call is TRBV6-1, the J call TRBJ1-3; D may be TRBD1 (6 bases). CDR3 length: 12 residues. The V and J ends lost 6 bases and 4 bases respectively, with 7 bases between them. The germline V gene encodes CDR1 MNHNS and CDR2 SASEGT. CDR3 loop: CASSQGGNTIYF. The CDR3 DNA reads TGTGCCAGCAGCCAGGGGGGAAACACCATATATTTT.

The chain employs TRBV19 and TRBJ2-7, with 10 nucleotides matching TRBD1. The junction had 6 bases not matched to a gene; V was cut back by 5 bases and J by 5 bases. This CDR3 is built from 14 residues. CDR1 LNHDA and CDR2 SQIVND come from the germline V gene (reference sequence). DNA of the CDR3: TGTGCCAGTAGTTGGAGGGACAGGGGCGACGAGCAGTACTTC. Translation gives CASSWRDRGDEQYF.

The CDR3 DNA follows: TGTGCCAGCAGCTTAGATTGGATCAGTTCCCACGAGCAGTACTTC. It translates to CASSLDWISSHEQYF. The gene calls are TRBV11-2 and TRBJ2-7; D is undetermined. The CDR3 is 15 amino acids. Germline values: CDR1 SGHAT, CDR2 FQNNGV. The ends were cut back, 0 bases at V and 5 bases at J, with 14 bases in the middle.

In its sample, this clone was seen once. This chain connects TRBV29-1 to TRBJ1-1; 9 bases agree with TRBD1. With 5 bases clipped from V and 1 base from J, the junction kept 5 bases outside the gene matches. CDR1 and CDR2 (germline): SQVTM, ANQGSEA. The CDR3 runs 14 residues. The CDR3 sequence is CSVQQGAWNTEAFF. Written as DNA, the CDR3 is TGCAGCGTTCAACAGGGGGCTTGGAACACTGAAGCTTTCTTT.

V gene TRBV4-1 combines with J gene TRBJ2-7; D is perhaps TRBD2 (6 bases). Germline V gives CDR1 MGHRA, CDR2 YSYEKL. The CDR3 length is 16 residues. Trimming took 4 bases from V and 5 from J, leaving 21 bases between them. CDR3 protein: CASSPKGGGRYNEQYF. CDR3 coding DNA: TGCGCCAGCAGCCCTAAGGGAGGAGGGAGGTACAACGAGCAGTACTTC.

The genes are TRBV28 and TRBJ1-5; TRBD1 is a possible D gene (6 bases). The germline V and J ends were trimmed by 6 bases and 6 bases, with 18 bases remaining between them. Germline CDR1 reads MDHEN; CDR2 reads SYDVKM. The CDR3 spans 15 residues. The DNA of the CDR3 is TGTGCCAGCAGCACCCCTACAGGGTCAGGTCAGCCCCAGCATTTT. It is translated as CASSTPTGSGQPQHF.